The 26 T cell receptor beta chains reported below all come from one sample, sequenced in a study of blood T cell repertoires in COVID-19 (dated by TCRdb to the early 2020s). Library prep was done by the immunoSEQ multiplex PCR assay. Entries here come from immuneACCESS through TCRdb and include only in-frame sequences with V and J called. Some clones fail to appear in such tables; in the studies checked, an unresolved V gene covers under half of the shortfall, and the cause of the remainder is unknown. The sample table records roughly 250,000 clones; about 89% of these occur just once. Around 2% of the sample rests with the top ten. The sample taken for sequencing was PBMCs or T cells enriched from blood (not recorded which). The receptors derive from a woman aged 18-35 years who had recovered from COVID-19.

The rearrangement links TRBV2 to TRBJ1-5, with a weak D call TRBD1 (6 bases). The germline V and J ends were trimmed by 2 bases and 0 bases, with 8 bases remaining between them. CDR1 and CDR2 (germline): SNHLY, FYNNEI. The CDR3 is made up of 15 amino acids. The CDR3 DNA reads TGTGCCAGCAGTGAATGGGGGCATAGCAATCAGCCCCAGCATTTT. This encodes CASSEWGHSNQPQHF.

The V and J genes are TRBV9 and TRBJ1-1; TRBD1 matches 10 bases. The junction had 0 bases not matched to a gene; V was cut back by 3 bases and J by 4 bases. This CDR3 is 13 amino acids long. Germline V lookup: CDR1 SGDLS, CDR2 YYNGEE. The CDR3 bases are TGTGCCAGCAGCGGGACAGGGGGCACTGAAGCTTTCTTT. Encoded protein: CASSGTGGTEAFF.

This rearrangement joins TRBV10-3 to TRBJ2-7; D is perhaps TRBD2 (6 bases). The CDR3 spans 12 residues. V was clipped by 6 bases and J by 5 bases, with 11 bases between them. Germline-derived CDR1 and CDR2 are ENHRY and SYGVKD. In DNA, the CDR3 is TGTGCCATCAGGTCGGGGGTGGACGAGCAGTACTTC. It codes for CAIRSGVDEQYF.

The genes are TRBV19 and TRBJ1-5, with a weak D call TRBD1 (5 bases). Germline V lookup: CDR1 LNHDA, CDR2 SQIVND (reference sequence). The CDR3 has 13 amino acids. The ends were cut back, 7 bases at V and 6 bases at J, with 13 bases in the middle. CDR3 sequence (DNA): TGTGCCAGTAATCCAACAGGATCTCAGCCCCAGCATTTT. Protein sequence: CASNPTGSQPQHF.

This clone was counted at least ten times. The V call is TRBV15, the J call TRBJ2-7, with D possibly being TRBD1 (5 bases). Germline CDR1 and CDR2: LNHNV and YYDKDF (reference sequence). The CDR3 has 14 residues. The V end lost 0 bases, the J end lost 4 bases, and 10 bases lay between the germline ends. In DNA, the CDR3 is TGTGCCACCAGCAGAGATCTGGGGCGGTACGAGCAGTACTTC. Translated: CATSRDLGRYEQYF.

This chain joins TRBV19 and TRBJ2-1, with 9 bases matching TRBD1. This CDR3 comprises 19 residues. V lost 3 bases and J lost 4; bases outside the gene matches: 16. Germline V CDR1 and CDR2: LNHDA, SQIVND (reference sequence). CDR3 in DNA: TGTGCCAGTAGTATCGAGGGGCGGTGGGGACAGGGCCCATACAATGAGCAGTTCTTC. This codes for CASSIEGRWGQGPYNEQFF.

The chain links TRBV5-5 to TRBJ1-2; D may be TRBD1 (5 bases). V lost 5 bases, J lost 12 bases, and 17 bases lay in between. CDR1 and CDR2 (germline): SGHKS, YYEKEE (reference sequence). The CDR3 has 12 residues. The CDR3 nucleotides read TGTGCCAGCAGACCTGTCGGGGGGGATAACACCTTC. Translating it yields CASRPVGGDNTF.

The genes are TRBV10-3 and TRBJ2-7, with TRBD1 matching 8 bases. This CDR3 region has 13 residues. Germline V gene sequence: CDR1 ENHRY, CDR2 SYGVKD. J gave up 5 bases and V 7 bases, and 7 bases lay outside the gene matches. CDR3 sequence: CAITPTGDDEQYF. The CDR3 bases are TGTGCCATCACCCCGACAGGGGACGACGAGCAGTACTTC.

This sequence joins TRBV9 and TRBJ1-1; perhaps TRBD1 as D (5 bases). The V gene lost 1 base and the J gene lost 0 bases, with 10 bases spanning the gap. The CDR3 is made up of 15 amino acids. CDR1 and CDR2 from the germline V gene are SGDLS and YYNGEE. The CDR3 coding sequence is TGTGCCAGCAGCGTATCGACAGCCATGAACACTGAAGCTTTCTTT. It specifies CASSVSTAMNTEAFF.

A single count supports this clone. CDR3 bases: TGTGCCAGCAGTTTGGGGGGGCGTAATGGCTACACCTTC. This encodes CASSLGGRNGYTF. This chain uses TRBV12-3 or TRBV12-4 with TRBJ1-2; D perhaps matches TRBD1 (6 bases). This CDR3 spans 13 amino acids. V lost 3 bases to trimming and J lost 6 bases, with 11 bases between them.

The gene calls are TRBV9 and TRBJ1-2; 10 nucleotides align to TRBD1. CDR1 SGDLS and CDR2 YYNGEE come from the germline V gene. V gave up 4 bases and J gave up 4 bases; unmatched junction bases: 10. This CDR3 has 16 residues. CDR3 loop: CASSPGTGERAYGYTF. The CDR3, as DNA: TGTGCCAGCAGCCCAGGGACAGGGGAGCGGGCCTATGGCTACACCTTC.

This chain joins TRBV27 and TRBJ2-2; TRBD1 agrees at 8 bases. Losses at the gene ends were 5 bases for V and 5 bases for J; bases not matched to a gene: 7. Germline CDR1 and CDR2: MNHEY and SMNVEV (reference sequence). The CDR3 sequence is 15 residues long. CDR3 in DNA: TGTGCCAGCAGTACTAGGACAGGGTGGACCGGGGAGCTGTTTTTT. This codes for CASSTRTGWTGELFF.

This chain uses TRBV2 with TRBJ1-2, with D tentatively TRBD1 (5 bases). Trimming took off 7 bases at V and 4 bases at J, with 16 bases between the two ends. This CDR3 has 14 residues. From germline, CDR1 is SNHLY and CDR2 FYNNEI. In DNA form, the CDR3 reads TGTGCCAGCAAAGTGGCAGGGTTAAGCTATGGCTACACCTTC. Its translation is CASKVAGLSYGYTF.

The V gene is TRBV7-9, the J gene TRBJ1-3; D gene unclear. CDR3 length: 13 residues. V was cut by 5 bases and J by 4 bases, with 9 bases left in between. The germline CDR1 and CDR2 sequences are SEHNR and FQNEAQ (reference sequence). CDR3 sequence (DNA): TGTGCCAGCAGCCCTAGTTCGGGAAACACCATATATTTT. Translation: CASSPSSGNTIYF.

This clone was found once. The V gene is TRBV5-1, the J gene TRBJ1-3; 8 bases are a match to TRBD1. V lost 4 bases to trimming and J lost 0 bases; unmatched junction nucleotides: 6. The CDR3 totals 16 residues. CDR1 and CDR2 from the germline V gene are SGHRS and YFSETQ. CDR3 sequence reads: CASSEGGTGSGNTIYF. The DNA for the CDR3 is TGCGCCAGCAGCGAAGGGGGGACAGGCTCTGGAAACACCATATATTTT.

The V call is TRBV9, the J call TRBJ2-2, with TRBD2 identical over 14 bases. This CDR3 region has 17 residues. CDR1 and CDR2 (germline): SGDLS, YYNGEE. V shed 6 bases, J shed 0 bases, and the junction held 4 bases outside the gene matches. CDR3 in DNA: TGTGCCAGCACAGGGACTAGCGGGGGCGCGAACACCGGGGAGCTGTTTTTT. Its translation is CASTGTSGGANTGELFF.

This sequence joins TRBV28 and TRBJ1-2; D call uncertain. V dropped 5 bases and J dropped 0 bases, with 13 bases sitting between them. CDR3 length equals 15 residues. Per germline, CDR1 MDHEN and CDR2 SYDVKM. CDR3 nucleotides: TGTGCCAGCAGTATCGCAGGAATCGCTAACTATGGCTACACCTTC. This sequence encodes CASSIAGIANYGYTF.

The chain recombines TRBV9 with TRBJ1-4; D not certain. The CDR3 has 17 residues. Germline V gene data show CDR1 as SGDLS and CDR2 as YYNGEE. Trimming shortened V by 4 bases and J by 7 bases, and 23 bases separated the two germline ends. CDR3 protein: CASSPEAVTAGGEKLFF. The DNA of the CDR3 is TGTGCCAGCAGCCCGGAGGCAGTCACGGCGGGAGGTGAAAAACTGTTTTTT.

This chain uses TRBV28 with TRBJ1-2, with D uncertain. Trimming removed 7 bases at V and 4 bases at J, with 13 bases between. The CDR3 is 13 residues long. Germline assignment: CDR1 MDHEN and CDR2 SYDVKM. CDR3 protein: CASNQEQSYGYTF. The DNA of the CDR3 is TGTGCCAGCAACCAAGAACAGAGCTATGGCTACACCTTC.

This rearrangement joins TRBV28 to TRBJ2-7, with 9 bases identical to TRBD1. Trimming removed 8 bases from V and 3 bases from J; junction bases left unmatched: 11. The CDR3 is made up of 15 amino acids. Per germline, CDR1 MDHEN and CDR2 SYDVKM. The CDR3 DNA sequence: TGTGCCAGCGTGACGTCCGGGACAGGGTTCTACGAGCAGTACTTC. Protein sequence: CASVTSGTGFYEQYF.

V and J are TRBV6-1 and TRBJ1-5; D gene unclear. The CDR3 consists of 13 residues. The V end was cut by 1 base, the J end by 6 bases, with 7 bases between. Germline lookup yields CDR1 MNHNS and CDR2 SASEGT. As DNA, the CDR3 is TGTGCCAGCAGTGAAGTGGGGAGTCAGCCCCAGCATTTT. Translated: CASSEVGSQPQHF.

The chain combines TRBV7-2 with TRBJ1-2; a weak D match, TRBD1 (5 bases). Trimming stripped 8 bases from V and 5 bases from J, with 15 bases between. The CDR3 totals 13 residues. The V gene's germline CDR1 is SGHTA and CDR2 FQGNSA. CDR3 amino acids: CASPAGGVYGYTF. The CDR3 coding sequence is TGTGCCAGCCCAGCGGGGGGGGTATATGGCTACACCTTC. The full variable domain, rest sourced from reference TRBV7-2 and TRBJ1-2, is GAGVSQSPSNKVTEKGKDVELRCDPISGHTALYWYRQSLGQGLEFLIYFQGNSAPDKSGLPSDRFSAERTGGSVSTLTIQRTQQEDSAVYLCASPAGGVYGYTFGSGTRLTVV.

The J gene is TRBJ2-6, the V gene TRBV2, with D possibly matching TRBD1 (6 bases). From germline, CDR1 is SNHLY and CDR2 FYNNEI. This CDR3 comprises 15 residues. V gave up 11 bases and J gave up 0 bases, with 14 bases separating them. CDR3 sequence: CAWSDSFSGANVLTF. CDR3 DNA: TGTGCCTGGTCGGACAGTTTCTCTGGGGCCAACGTCCTGACTTTC.

The rearrangement joins TRBV28 to TRBJ1-2; a possible D gene is TRBD1 (5 bases). The V and J ends lost 2 bases and 4 bases respectively, with 11 bases between them. Germline CDR1 and CDR2: MDHEN and SYDVKM. The CDR3 is made up of 14 amino acids. This CDR3 is CASSLPREGYGYTF. In DNA, the CDR3 is TGTGCCAGCAGTTTACCCAGGGAAGGCTATGGCTACACCTTC.

The rearrangement joins TRBV5-1 to TRBJ2-7; 7 bases line up with TRBD1. V trimming: 3 bases; J trimming: 4 bases; junction bases outside the gene matches: 7. CDR1 and CDR2 (germline): SGHRS, YFSETQ. The CDR3 sequence is 14 residues long. CDR3 region: CASSSMTGPYEQYF. The CDR3 bases are TGCGCCAGCAGCTCTATGACAGGGCCTTACGAGCAGTACTTC.

This clone was recorded once. The chain links TRBV7-6 to TRBJ2-6; maybe TRBD2 (5 bases). V gave up 1 base and J gave up 10 bases, with 14 bases separating them. Per the germline V gene, CDR1 is SGHVS and CDR2 is FNYEAQ. CDR3 length equals 15 residues. CDR3 loop: CASSLVGGSMNVLTF. The CDR3 region has the DNA TGTGCCAGCAGCTTAGTAGGAGGTAGTATGAACGTCCTGACTTTC.